There are a few counts of the clone carrying this T cell receptor beta chain. CD8 memory merged CD45RO+ with CCR7-negative CD45RA+ TemRA cells. This sample is part of a study of shared clonotypes between healthy human individuals. Study overall: Each donor's CD4 naive and CD4 memory cells filled three plates apiece, CD8 naive two, and CD8 memory one.

This CDR3 contains 13 residues. Germline CDR1 reads SGHRS; CDR2 reads YFSETQ. V was trimmed by 2 bases and J by 6 bases, leaving 12 bases between them. Profiling relied on immunoSEQ multiplex PCR, and the TCRdb table lists in-frame clones only, not all of them. The table records roughly 110,000 clones, 68% of them present only once. This TCR was recovered from a woman in her 30s in good health. The chain employs TRBV5-1 and TRBJ2-7; D is possibly TRBD1 or TRBD2 (6 bases each). The source material was memory CD8+ T cells sorted from blood. Subset given: CD45RO+ cells pooled with CCR7-negative TemRA cells. The CDR3 region is CASSFKGGSEQYF. The CDR3 DNA reads as TGCGCCAGCAGCTTCAAGGGGGGAAGCGAGCAGTACTTC.